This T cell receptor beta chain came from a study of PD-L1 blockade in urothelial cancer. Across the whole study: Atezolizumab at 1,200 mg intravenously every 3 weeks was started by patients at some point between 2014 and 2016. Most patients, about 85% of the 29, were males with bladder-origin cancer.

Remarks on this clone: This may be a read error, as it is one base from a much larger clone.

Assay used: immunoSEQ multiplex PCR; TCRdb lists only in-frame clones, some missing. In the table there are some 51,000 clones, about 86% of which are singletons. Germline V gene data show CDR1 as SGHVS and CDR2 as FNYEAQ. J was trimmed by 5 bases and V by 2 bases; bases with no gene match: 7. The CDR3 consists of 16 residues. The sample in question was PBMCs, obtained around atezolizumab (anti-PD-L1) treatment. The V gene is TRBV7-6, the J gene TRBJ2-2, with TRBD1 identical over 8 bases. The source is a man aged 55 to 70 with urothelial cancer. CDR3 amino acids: CASSLRTGRETGELFF. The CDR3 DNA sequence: TGTGCCAGCAGCTTAAGGACAGGGAGAGAGACCGGGGAGCTGTTTTTT.